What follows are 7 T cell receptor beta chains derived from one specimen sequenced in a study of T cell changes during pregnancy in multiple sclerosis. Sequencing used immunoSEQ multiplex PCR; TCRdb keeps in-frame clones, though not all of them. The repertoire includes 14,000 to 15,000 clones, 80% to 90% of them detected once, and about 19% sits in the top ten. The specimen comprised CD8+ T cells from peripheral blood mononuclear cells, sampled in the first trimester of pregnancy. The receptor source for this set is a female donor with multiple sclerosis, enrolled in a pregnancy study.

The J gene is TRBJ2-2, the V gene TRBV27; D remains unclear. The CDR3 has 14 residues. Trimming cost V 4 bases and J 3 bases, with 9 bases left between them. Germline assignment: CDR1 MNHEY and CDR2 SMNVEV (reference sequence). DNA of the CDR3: TGTGCCAGCAGTTGGCTCTTTGACACCGGGGAGCTGTTTTTT. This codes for CASSWLFDTGELFF.

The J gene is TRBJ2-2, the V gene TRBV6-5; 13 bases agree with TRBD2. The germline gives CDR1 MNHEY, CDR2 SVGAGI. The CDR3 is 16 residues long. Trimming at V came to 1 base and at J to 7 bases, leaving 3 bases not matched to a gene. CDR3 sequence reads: CASSYWTSGSDGELFF. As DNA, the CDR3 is TGTGCCAGCAGTTACTGGACTAGCGGGAGTGACGGGGAGCTGTTTTTT.

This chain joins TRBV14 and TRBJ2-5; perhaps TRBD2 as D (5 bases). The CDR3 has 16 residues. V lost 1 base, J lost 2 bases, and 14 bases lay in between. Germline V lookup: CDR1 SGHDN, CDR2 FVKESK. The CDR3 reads CASSQAGMGDQETQYF. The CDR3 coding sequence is TGTGCCAGCAGCCAAGCCGGTATGGGAGATCAAGAGACCCAGTACTTC.

CDR3 nucleotides: TGTGCCAGCAGCTCCCGGGACATAGACCCAGATACGCAGTATTTT. Translated, it gives CASSSRDIDPDTQYF. The gene calls are TRBV5-6 and TRBJ2-3; perhaps TRBD1 as D (6 bases). V was clipped by 3 bases and J by 4 bases, with 15 bases between them. This CDR3 comprises 15 residues. Germline V gene lookup returns CDR1 SGHDT and CDR2 YYEEEE.

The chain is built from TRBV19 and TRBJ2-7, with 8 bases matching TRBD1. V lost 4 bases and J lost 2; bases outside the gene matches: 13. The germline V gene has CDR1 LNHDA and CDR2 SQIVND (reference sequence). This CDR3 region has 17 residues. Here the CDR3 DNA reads TGTGCCAGTAGTACCCGACCTCTGGACAGGGTAACCTACGAGCAGTACTTC. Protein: CASSTRPLDRVTYEQYF. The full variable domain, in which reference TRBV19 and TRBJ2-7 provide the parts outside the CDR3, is DGGITQSPKYLFRKEGQNVTLSCEQNLNHDAMYWYRQDPGQGLRLIYYSQIVNDFQKGDIAEGYSVSREKKESFPLTVTSAQKNPTAFYLCASSTRPLDRVTYEQYFGPGTRLTVT.

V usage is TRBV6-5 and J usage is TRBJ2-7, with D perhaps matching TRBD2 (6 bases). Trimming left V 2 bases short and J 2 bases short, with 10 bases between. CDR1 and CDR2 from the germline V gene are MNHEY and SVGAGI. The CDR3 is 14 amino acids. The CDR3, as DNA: TGTGCCAGCAGTTACGGGACTGCCACCTACGAGCAGTACTTC. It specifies CASSYGTATYEQYF.

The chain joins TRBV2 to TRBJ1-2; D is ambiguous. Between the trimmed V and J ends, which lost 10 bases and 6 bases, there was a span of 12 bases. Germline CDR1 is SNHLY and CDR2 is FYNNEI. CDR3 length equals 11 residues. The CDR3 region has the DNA TGTGCCACCGAGCTATTGGATGGCTACACCTTC. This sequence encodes CATELLDGYTF. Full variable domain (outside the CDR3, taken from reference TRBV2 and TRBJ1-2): EPEVTQTPSHQVTQMGQEVILRCVPISNHLYFYWYRQILGQKVEFLVSFYNNEISEKSEIFDDQFSVERPDGSNFTLKIRSTKLEDSAMYFCATELLDGYTFGSGTRLTVV.